Following are 29 T cell receptor beta chains from one sample sequenced in a study of T cells after yellow fever vaccination. TCRdb fed the 5' RACE reads into MiXCR, producing one record per CDR3 protein. The data hold about 350,000 distinct CDR3 sequences, with around 13% observed a single time. Here the sequenced sample was CD4+ T cells sorted from PBMCs, taken 15 days after the yellow fever booster vaccination. The receptor set was obtained from a young man who received the YFV17D yellow fever vaccine.

This clonotype has a handful of counts. This chain connects TRBV29-1 to TRBJ2-1, with 9 bases lining up with TRBD1. The CDR3 is made up of 11 amino acids. Trimming took 7 bases from V and 6 from J; bases not matched to a gene: 1. Per the germline V gene, CDR1 is SQVTM and CDR2 is ANQGSEA. CDR3 amino acids: CSGDRANEQFF. CDR3 in DNA: TGCAGCGGGGACAGGGCCAATGAGCAGTTCTTC.

V gene TRBV6-2 or TRBV6-3 combines with J gene TRBJ2-7; D remains ambiguous. Germline CDR1 and CDR2: MNHEY and SVGEGT. The CDR3 has 12 residues. V was trimmed by 6 bases and J by 5 bases, leaving 11 bases between them. Here the CDR3 reads CASRPPLDEQYV. The DNA of the CDR3 is TGTGCCAGCAGGCCGCCTCTGGACGAGCAGTACGTC.

The table lists this clonotype with a few counts. The chain is built from TRBV6-2 or TRBV6-3 and TRBJ2-1; 10 bases line up with TRBD1. Per germline, CDR1 MNHEY and CDR2 SVGEGT. The CDR3 has 17 residues. V shed 5 bases and J 2 bases; nucleotides not matched to a gene: 9. The CDR3 region has the DNA TGTGCCAGCAGTCCTCGGACAGGGGGATTCGCCTACAATGAGCAGTTCTTC. It is translated as CASSPRTGGFAYNEQFF.

At least ten counts were recorded for this clonotype. The chain recombines TRBV4-3 with TRBJ2-2, with D possibly matching TRBD2 (6 bases). The germline V gene encodes CDR1 LGHNA and CDR2 YSLEER. The CDR3 has 14 residues. V lost 3 bases and J lost 3, with 8 bases in between. CDR3 protein: CASSHRDYTGELFF. Here the CDR3 DNA reads TGCGCCAGCAGCCACCGGGACTACACCGGGGAGCTGTTTTTT.

This clonotype was seen many times. This chain links TRBV2 with TRBJ2-1, with TRBD2 identical over 14 bases. V dropped 8 bases and J dropped 10; count of bases not matched to a gene: 10. Looked up from germline, CDR1 is SNHLY and CDR2 is FYNNEI. The CDR3 consists of 15 residues. The CDR3 loop is CASGGTGLAGGEQFF. DNA of the CDR3: TGTGCCAGCGGCGGAACCGGACTAGCGGGGGGCGAGCAGTTCTTC.

This clonotype has ten or more counts. The rearrangement joins TRBV4-3 to TRBJ2-3; D is unresolved. This CDR3 region has 14 residues. V gave up 3 bases and J gave up 4 bases, with 11 bases separating them. Germline CDR1 reads LGHNA; CDR2 reads YSLEER. This chain's CDR3 is CASSQGNGPDTQYF. Written as DNA, the CDR3 is TGCGCCAGCAGCCAGGGTAACGGGCCAGATACGCAGTATTTT.

This clonotype was detected a few times. The chain recombines TRBV7-2 with TRBJ2-4, with TRBD1 matching 7 bases. Trimming cost V 3 bases and J 3 bases; bases outside gene matches: 2. The germline gives CDR1 SGHTA, CDR2 FQGNSA. The CDR3 is 14 residues long. DNA of the CDR3: TGTGCCAGCAGCTTGGGACAGTACAAAAACATTCAGTACTTC. Translation: CASSLGQYKNIQYF.

The rearrangement joins TRBV7-2 to TRBJ1-1; TRBD1 is a possible D gene (5 bases). This CDR3 comprises 14 residues. V was trimmed by 5 bases and J by 6 bases, leaving 16 bases between them. The germline CDR1 and CDR2 sequences are SGHTA and FQGNSA. The CDR3 coding sequence is TGTGCCAGCAGCCGAGGCCCCGTGGGGGCTGAAGCTTTCTTT. It encodes CASSRGPVGAEAFF.

The CDR3 DNA sequence: TGTGCCAGCAGTGGCGGGACATTGAACACCGGGGAGCTGTTTTTT. Protein product: CASSGGTLNTGELFF. The chain joins TRBV2 to TRBJ2-2; either TRBD1 or TRBD2 may supply D (6 bases each). V lost 4 bases and J lost 1, with 10 bases in between. CDR1 is SNHLY and CDR2 is FYNNEI in the germline V gene. The CDR3 totals 15 residues. The entire variable domain, with the rest obtained from reference TRBV2 and TRBJ2-2, is as follows: EPEVTQTPSHQVTQMGQEVILRCVPISNHLYFYWYRQILGQKVEFLVSFYNNEISEKSEIFDDQFSVERPDGSNFTLKIRSTKLEDSAMYFCASSGGTLNTGELFFGEGSRLTVL.

The chain combines TRBV7-9 with TRBJ2-2; D perhaps matches TRBD2 (6 bases). Germline V gene sequence: CDR1 SEHNR, CDR2 FQNEAQ (reference sequence). V was clipped by 4 bases and J by 3 bases, with 15 bases between them. The CDR3 runs to 16 residues. CDR3 amino acids: CASSSPGLRDTGELFF. The CDR3 DNA sequence: TGTGCCAGCAGCTCACCGGGACTGCGAGACACCGGGGAGCTGTTTTTT.

The chain recombines TRBV12-3 or TRBV12-4 with TRBJ1-5, with 7 bases that match TRBD1. With 6 bases clipped from V and 7 bases from J, the junction kept 9 bases outside the gene matches. The CDR3 has 14 amino acids. CDR3 loop: CASSYQGVLQPQHF. The CDR3 region has the DNA TGTGCCAGCAGCTATCAGGGGGTCTTGCAGCCCCAGCATTTT.

There are a few counts of this clonotype. The CDR3 sequence: CAIRGLDSPLHF. The CDR3 DNA reads as TGTGCCATCAGGGGGCTGGATTCACCCCTCCACTTT. The chain links TRBV10-3 to TRBJ1-6, with D possibly matching TRBD1 (5 bases). Looked up from germline, CDR1 is ENHRY and CDR2 is SYGVKD. The CDR3 spans 12 residues. Trimming cost V 6 bases and J 8 bases, with 8 bases left between them.

This clonotype was found a few times. The chain joins TRBV7-3 to TRBJ2-6; 7 positions agree with TRBD1. After removal of 5 bases from V and 0 bases from J, the junction contained 4 bases not matched to a gene. This CDR3 is built from 16 residues. Germline V CDR1 and CDR2: SGHTA, FQGTGA. The CDR3, as DNA: TGTGCCAGCAGCCTCGGGACAGACTCTGGGGCCAACGTCCTGACTTTC. It yields the protein CASSLGTDSGANVLTF.

This clonotype was recorded many times. The chain employs TRBV18 and TRBJ1-2; D is unresolved. The CDR3 extends over 13 amino acids. Germline V gene sequence: CDR1 KGHSH, CDR2 LQKENI. V dropped 2 bases and J dropped 5 bases, with 9 bases sitting between them. CDR3 amino acids: CASSPGQAYGYTF. The CDR3, as DNA: TGTGCCAGCTCACCAGGCCAGGCGTATGGCTACACCTTC.

The genes are TRBV12-3 or TRBV12-4 and TRBJ1-4; 9 bases fit TRBD1. The CDR3 extends over 13 amino acids. V trimming: 6 bases; J trimming: 8 bases; junction bases outside the gene matches: 4. The CDR3 sequence is CASRQGAVEKLFF. CDR3 nucleotides: TGTGCCAGCAGACAGGGGGCGGTGGAAAAACTGTTTTTT.

There are a few counts of this clonotype. V gene TRBV5-1 combines with J gene TRBJ2-7; 10 bases are a match to TRBD1. The CDR3 is 14 residues long. Germline CDR1 is SGHRS and CDR2 is YFSETQ. The trim removed 4 bases at V and 6 bases at J, leaving 7 bases unmatched. CDR3 in amino acids: CASSASGTGAEQYF. CDR3 nucleotides: TGCGCCAGCAGCGCCTCCGGGACAGGGGCCGAGCAGTACTTC.

The V gene is TRBV12-3 or TRBV12-4, the J gene TRBJ2-7, with TRBD2 matching over 7 bases. With V trimmed by 5 bases and J by 1 base, 2 bases remained unmatched. The CDR3 is 13 amino acids. CDR3 protein: CASSPSGSYEQYF. CDR3 sequence (DNA): TGTGCCAGCAGTCCTAGCGGATCCTACGAGCAGTACTTC.

The CDR3 DNA reads TGCGCCAGCAGCCAAGTGGGGGGGTCCAACTATGGCTACACCTTC. Its protein is CASSQVGGSNYGYTF. The genes are TRBV4-1 and TRBJ1-2; D possibly corresponds to TRBD1 (5 bases). CDR3 length: 15 residues. Germline CDR1 is MGHRA and CDR2 is YSYEKL. Trimming left V 1 base short and J 2 bases short, with 11 bases between.

This clonotype showed up just a few times. The gene calls are TRBV7-9 and TRBJ1-6, with a weak D call TRBD1 (6 bases). CDR3 size: 15 residues. CDR1 and CDR2 from the germline V gene are SEHNR and FQNEAQ (reference sequence). The V gene lost 4 bases and the J gene lost 7 bases, with 14 bases spanning the gap. The CDR3 sequence: CASSWSGGTNSPLHF. CDR3 bases: TGTGCCAGCAGCTGGAGTGGGGGGACAAATTCACCCCTCCACTTT.

This clonotype was recorded at least ten times. The chain couples TRBV7-2 to TRBJ2-5, with D possibly matching TRBD1 (5 bases). Trimming shortened V by 5 bases and J by 3 bases, and 16 bases separated the two germline ends. Germline CDR1 and CDR2: SGHTA and FQGNSA. The CDR3 has 15 residues. This CDR3 is CASSPSVTDKETQYF. The CDR3 DNA sequence: TGTGCCAGCAGCCCCTCTGTGACAGATAAAGAGACCCAGTACTTC.

V usage is TRBV2 and J usage is TRBJ2-2; 10 positions agree with TRBD2. CDR3 size: 14 residues. The junction had 3 bases not matched to a gene; V was cut back by 7 bases and J by 4 bases. Germline values: CDR1 SNHLY, CDR2 FYNNEI. CDR3 sequence: CASIAGGVTGELFF. Here the CDR3 DNA reads TGTGCCAGCATAGCGGGGGGCGTCACCGGGGAGCTGTTTTTT.

This clonotype was detected only a few times. V is TRBV20-1 and J is TRBJ2-3, with D perhaps TRBD2 (5 bases). Per germline, CDR1 DFQATT and CDR2 SNEGSKA (reference sequence). V was clipped by 7 bases and J by 0 bases, with 8 bases between them. There are 12 residues in the CDR3. CDR3 bases: TGCAGTGTGAGGGCGAGCACAGATACGCAGTATTTT. It codes for CSVRASTDTQYF.

This clonotype was counted between two and nine times. The chain combines TRBV18 with TRBJ1-1; 7 bases line up with TRBD1. V trimming: 5 bases; J trimming: 1 base; junction bases outside the gene matches: 7. Looked up from germline, CDR1 is KGHSH and CDR2 is LQKENI. The CDR3 runs to 15 residues. DNA for the CDR3: TGTGCCAGCTCAGCGACCGGGACAGCGAACACTGAAGCTTTCTTT. It codes for CASSATGTANTEAFF.

DNA of the CDR3: TGCAGTGCTAGAGAGGGGCATCGCACTGAAGCTTTCTTT. Translating gives CSAREGHRTEAFF. The gene calls are TRBV20-1 and TRBJ1-1, with a tentative D call TRBD1 (5 bases). Germline V gives CDR1 DFQATT, CDR2 SNEGSKA (reference sequence). CDR3 length: 13 amino acids. Trimming removed 0 bases at V and 4 bases at J, with 9 bases between.

This chain connects TRBV12-3 or TRBV12-4 to TRBJ2-3; D not resolved. The CDR3 consists of 16 residues. The V end was cut by 7 bases, the J end by 2 bases, with 19 bases between. The CDR3, as DNA: TGTGCCAGCACCCCGGGTGCTCGAGGATACACAGATACGCAGTATTTT. Translated: CASTPGARGYTDTQYF.

This clonotype has only a few counts. This rearrangement joins TRBV10-2 to TRBJ2-7, with 8 bases matching TRBD2. Germline values: CDR1 WSHSY, CDR2 SAAADI. V lost 5 bases, J lost 0 bases, and 6 bases stayed unmatched. The CDR3 has 15 residues. The CDR3 loop reads CASSLSGGISYEQYF. CDR3 coding DNA: TGCGCCAGCAGTTTATCGGGGGGGATCTCCTACGAGCAGTACTTC.

This clonotype was seen many times. This sequence joins TRBV19 and TRBJ1-2; 7 bases agree with TRBD1. The trim removed 5 bases at V and 7 bases at J, leaving 10 bases unmatched. Looked up from germline, CDR1 is LNHDA and CDR2 is SQIVND (reference sequence). The CDR3 has 14 residues. This chain's CDR3 is CASSVTGSPPGYTF. The DNA for the CDR3 is TGTGCCAGTAGTGTGACAGGGAGTCCTCCTGGCTACACCTTC. Full variable domain (rest looked up from reference TRBV19 and TRBJ1-2): DGGITQSPKYLFRKEGQNVTLSCEQNLNHDAMYWYRQDPGQGLRLIYYSQIVNDFQKGDIAEGYSVSREKKESFPLTVTSAQKNPTAFYLCASSVTGSPPGYTFGSGTRLTVV.

The chain employs TRBV5-1 and TRBJ1-1; possible D gene TRBD1, 6 bases. Germline assignment: CDR1 SGHRS and CDR2 YFSETQ. The length of the CDR3 is 13 residues. With 10 bases removed from V and 1 base from J, the gap between germline ends came to 14 bases. The CDR3 sequence: CAAREGGNTEAFF. CDR3 in DNA: TGCGCCGCCAGGGAAGGGGGGAACACTGAAGCTTTCTTT.

CDR3 protein: CASTAGTSGANEQFF. The CDR3 DNA sequence: TGTGCCAGCACAGCTGGGACTAGCGGGGCCAATGAGCAGTTCTTC. This chain joins TRBV6-1 and TRBJ2-1; TRBD2 matches 13 bases. Germline trimming cut 7 bases from V and 6 bases from J; bases unmatched to any gene: 6. Germline V gene lookup returns CDR1 MNHNS and CDR2 SASEGT. The CDR3 is made up of 15 amino acids.